Presented here are 5 T cell receptor beta chains from one specimen sequenced in a study of blood T cell repertoires in COVID-19. Sequencing used immunoSEQ multiplex PCR; TCRdb keeps in-frame clones, though not all of them. The table lists about 210,000 clones, roughly four fifths of them singletons. The source material was peripheral blood. These receptors all stem from a woman in her 40s with acute or convalescent COVID-19.

This rearrangement joins TRBV6-1 to TRBJ2-2; D gene ambiguous. The CDR3 is made up of 13 amino acids. CDR1 MNHNS and CDR2 SASEGT come from the germline V gene. Deletions cut 3 bases from V and 5 bases from J, with 7 bases between. CDR3 region: CASSDMETGELFF. As DNA, the CDR3 is TGTGCCAGCAGTGACATGGAGACCGGGGAGCTGTTTTTT.

V gene TRBV7-3 combines with J gene TRBJ2-6; possibly TRBD2 for D (6 bases). V was trimmed by 5 bases and J by 3 bases, leaving 20 bases between them. CDR3 length equals 18 residues. CDR1 and CDR2 from the germline V gene are SGHTA and FQGTGA. CDR3 amino acids: CASSQRPRDFDGANVLTF. As DNA, the CDR3 is TGTGCCAGCAGCCAGCGTCCCAGGGACTTTGATGGGGCCAACGTCCTGACTTTC.

The chain combines TRBV6-5 with TRBJ1-2; D is ambiguous. Trimming shortened V by 6 bases and J by 3 bases, and 8 bases separated the two germline ends. CDR3 length: 12 residues. CDR1 MNHEY and CDR2 SVGAGI come from the germline V gene. In DNA form, the CDR3 reads TGTGCCAGCAGCGACAAAGACTATGGCTACACCTTC. Protein: CASSDKDYGYTF.

This rearrangement joins TRBV7-3 to TRBJ1-2; 8 positions agree with TRBD1. J lost 3 bases, V lost 5 bases, and 8 bases had no gene match. The germline V gene has CDR1 SGHTA and CDR2 FQGTGA. The CDR3 contains 15 residues. This CDR3 is CASSPMVQGDYGYTF. The CDR3 DNA reads TGTGCCAGCAGCCCAATGGTACAGGGGGACTATGGCTACACCTTC.

The chain has TRBV27 and TRBJ1-2, with D possibly matching TRBD1 (6 bases). The germline gives CDR1 MNHEY, CDR2 SMNVEV (reference sequence). The CDR3 spans 13 residues. V gave up 5 bases and J gave up 6 bases, with 13 bases separating them. The CDR3: CASSGTGYDGYTF. CDR3 sequence (DNA): TGTGCCAGCAGTGGAACAGGGTATGATGGCTACACCTTC.